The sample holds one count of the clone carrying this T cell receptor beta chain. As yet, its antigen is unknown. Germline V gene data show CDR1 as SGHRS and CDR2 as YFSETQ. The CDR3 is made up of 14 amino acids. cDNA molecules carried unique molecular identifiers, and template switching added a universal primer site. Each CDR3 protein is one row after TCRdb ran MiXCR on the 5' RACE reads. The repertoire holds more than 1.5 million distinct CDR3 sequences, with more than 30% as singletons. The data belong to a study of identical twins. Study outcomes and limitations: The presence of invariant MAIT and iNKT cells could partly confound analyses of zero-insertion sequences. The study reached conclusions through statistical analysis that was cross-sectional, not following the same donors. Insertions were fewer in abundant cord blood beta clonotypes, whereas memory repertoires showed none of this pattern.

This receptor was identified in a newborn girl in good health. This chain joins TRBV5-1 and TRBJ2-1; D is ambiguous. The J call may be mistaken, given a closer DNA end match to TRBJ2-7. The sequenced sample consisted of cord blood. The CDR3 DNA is TGCGCCAGCAGCTTGGGGGTATCGGGCAGTGAGCAGTACTTC. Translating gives CASSLGVSGSEQYF.